This T cell receptor (beta chain) was captured by sequencing in a study of vaccination and CD4 T cells after COVID-19. Study overall: The convalescents were made up of six males and four females, two of whom were Hispanic. With a range of 35 to 161, the median interval from diagnosis to drawing post-COVID samples was 90 to 120 days.

Convalescent patients tested SARS-CoV-2 PCR positive from March to December 2020, before Alpha, Beta and Delta emerged. TCRdb reprocessed the PCR reads with MiXCR, giving one entry per CDR3 protein. This sample has about 20,000 distinct CDR3 sequences, with 60% found just once. The CDR3 contains 13 residues. Germline lookup yields CDR1 DFQATT and CDR2 SNEGSKA (reference sequence). Trimming left V 6 bases short and J 9 bases short, with 15 bases between. Study-wide results and limits: Only after vaccination were a median approximately 86% of convalescents' reactive clones seen.

In the case of this clonotype: Antigen: not known.

V is TRBV20-1 and J is TRBJ1-6; D gene uncertain. This receptor was taken from a human donor who had recovered from COVID-19. The source was CD4+ T cells from blood, collected after SARS-CoV-2 vaccination. In DNA, the CDR3 is TGCAGTGCCGAAGCCGGGATTTCTTCACCCCTCCACTTT. Its translation: CSAEAGISSPLHF.